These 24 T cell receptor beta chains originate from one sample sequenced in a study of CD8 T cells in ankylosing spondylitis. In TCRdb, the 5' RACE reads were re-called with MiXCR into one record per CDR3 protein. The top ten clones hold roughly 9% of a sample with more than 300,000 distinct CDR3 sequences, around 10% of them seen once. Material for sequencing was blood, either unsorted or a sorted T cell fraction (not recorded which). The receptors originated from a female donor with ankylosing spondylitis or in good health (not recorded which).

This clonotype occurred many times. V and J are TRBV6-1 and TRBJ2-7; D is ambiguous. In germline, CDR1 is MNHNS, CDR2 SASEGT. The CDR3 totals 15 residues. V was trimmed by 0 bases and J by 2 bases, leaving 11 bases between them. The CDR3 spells CASSEAPVVTYEQYF. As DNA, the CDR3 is TGTGCCAGCAGTGAAGCCCCGGTCGTCACCTACGAGCAGTACTTC.

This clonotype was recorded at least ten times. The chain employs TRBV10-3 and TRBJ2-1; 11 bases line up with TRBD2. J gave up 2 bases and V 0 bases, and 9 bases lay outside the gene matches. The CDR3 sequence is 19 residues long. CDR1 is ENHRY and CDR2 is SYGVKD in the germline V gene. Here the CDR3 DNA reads TGTGCCATCAGTGAGTCCGGTAGCGGGAGGGCCTGGGCCTACAATGAGCAGTTCTTC. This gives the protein CAISESGSGRAWAYNEQFF.

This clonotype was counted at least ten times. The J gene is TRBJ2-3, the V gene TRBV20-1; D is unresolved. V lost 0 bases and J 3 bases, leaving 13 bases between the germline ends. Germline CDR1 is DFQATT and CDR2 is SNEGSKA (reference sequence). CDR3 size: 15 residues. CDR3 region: CSARDFVSKTDTQYF. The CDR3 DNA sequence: TGCAGTGCTAGAGATTTCGTTAGTAAGACAGATACGCAGTATTTT.

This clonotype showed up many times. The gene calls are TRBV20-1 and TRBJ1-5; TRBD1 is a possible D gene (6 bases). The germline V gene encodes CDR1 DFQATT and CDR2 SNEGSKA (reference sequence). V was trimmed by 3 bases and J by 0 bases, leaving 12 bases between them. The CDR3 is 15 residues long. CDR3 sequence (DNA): TGCAGTGCTAGCCAGACAGGACTTAGCAATCAGCCCCAGCATTTT. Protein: CSASQTGLSNQPQHF.

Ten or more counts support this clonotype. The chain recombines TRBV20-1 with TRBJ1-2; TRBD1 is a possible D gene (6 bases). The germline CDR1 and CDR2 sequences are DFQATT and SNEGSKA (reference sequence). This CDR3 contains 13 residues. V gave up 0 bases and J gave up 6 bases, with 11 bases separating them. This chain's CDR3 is CSAREGATDGYTF. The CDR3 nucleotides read TGCAGTGCTAGAGAGGGGGCGACCGATGGCTACACCTTC.

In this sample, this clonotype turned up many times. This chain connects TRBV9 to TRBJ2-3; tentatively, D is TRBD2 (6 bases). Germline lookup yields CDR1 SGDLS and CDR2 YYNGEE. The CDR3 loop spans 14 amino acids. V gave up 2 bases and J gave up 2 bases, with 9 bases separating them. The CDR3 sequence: CASSVTSPTDTQYF. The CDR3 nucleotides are TGTGCCAGCAGCGTGACTAGTCCCACAGATACGCAGTATTTT.

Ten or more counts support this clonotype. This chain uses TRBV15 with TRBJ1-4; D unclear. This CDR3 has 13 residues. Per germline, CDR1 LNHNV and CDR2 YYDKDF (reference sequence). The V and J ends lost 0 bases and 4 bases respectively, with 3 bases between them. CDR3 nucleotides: TGTGCCACCAGCAGAGACAGTAATGAAAAACTGTTTTTT. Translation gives CATSRDSNEKLFF.

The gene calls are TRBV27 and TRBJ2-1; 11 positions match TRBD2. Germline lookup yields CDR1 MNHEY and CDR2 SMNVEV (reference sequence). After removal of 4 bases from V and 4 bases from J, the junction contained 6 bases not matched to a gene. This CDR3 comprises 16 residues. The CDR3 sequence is CASSSLAGGRYNEQFF. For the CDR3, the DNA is TGTGCCAGCAGTTCTCTAGCGGGGGGCCGATACAATGAGCAGTTCTTC.

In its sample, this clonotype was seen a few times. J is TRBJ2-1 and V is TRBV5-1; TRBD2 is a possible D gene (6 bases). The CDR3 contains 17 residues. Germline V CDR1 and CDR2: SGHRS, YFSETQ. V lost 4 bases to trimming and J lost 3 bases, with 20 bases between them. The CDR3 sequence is CASSQSPGGLDYNEQFF. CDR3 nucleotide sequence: TGCGCCAGCAGCCAATCCCCCGGGGGACTGGACTACAATGAGCAGTTCTTC. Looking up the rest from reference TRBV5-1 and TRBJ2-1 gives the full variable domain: KAGVTQTPRYLIKTRGQQVTLSCSPISGHRSVSWYQQTPGQGLQFLFEYFSETQRNKGNFPGRFSGRQFSNSRSEMNVSTLELGDSALYLCASSQSPGGLDYNEQFFGPGTRLTVL.

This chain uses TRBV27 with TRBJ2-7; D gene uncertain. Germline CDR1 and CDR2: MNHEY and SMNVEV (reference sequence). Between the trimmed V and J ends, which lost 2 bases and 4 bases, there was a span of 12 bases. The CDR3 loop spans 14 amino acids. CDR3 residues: CASSLAGDDYEQYF. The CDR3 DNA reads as TGTGCCAGCAGTTTAGCTGGGGATGATTACGAGCAGTACTTC.

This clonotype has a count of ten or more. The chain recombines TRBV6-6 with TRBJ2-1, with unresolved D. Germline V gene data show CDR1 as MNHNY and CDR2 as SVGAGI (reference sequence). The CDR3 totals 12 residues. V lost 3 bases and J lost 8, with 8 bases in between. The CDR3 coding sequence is TGTGCCAGCAGTTATTTAGGCTATGAGCAGTTCTTC. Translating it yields CASSYLGYEQFF.

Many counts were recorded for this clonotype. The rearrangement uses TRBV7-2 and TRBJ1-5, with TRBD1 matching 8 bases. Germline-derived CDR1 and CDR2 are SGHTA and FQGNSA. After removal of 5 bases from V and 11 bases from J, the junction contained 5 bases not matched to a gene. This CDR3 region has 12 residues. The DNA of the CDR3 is TGTGCCAGCAGCCAACAGGGGGTGACCCAGCATTTT. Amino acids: CASSQQGVTQHF.

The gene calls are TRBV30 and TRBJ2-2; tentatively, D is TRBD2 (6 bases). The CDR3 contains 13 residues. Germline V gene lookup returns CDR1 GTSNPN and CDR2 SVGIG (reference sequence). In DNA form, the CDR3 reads TGTGGCGCGGGACGGATGAACACCGGGGAGCTGTTTTTT. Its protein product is CGAGRMNTGELFF.

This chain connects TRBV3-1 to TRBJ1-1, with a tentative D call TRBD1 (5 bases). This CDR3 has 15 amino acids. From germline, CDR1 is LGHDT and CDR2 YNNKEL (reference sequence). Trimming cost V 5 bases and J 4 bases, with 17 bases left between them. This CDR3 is CASSTEGPMATEAFF. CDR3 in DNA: TGTGCCAGCAGCACGGAGGGACCCATGGCCACTGAAGCTTTCTTT.

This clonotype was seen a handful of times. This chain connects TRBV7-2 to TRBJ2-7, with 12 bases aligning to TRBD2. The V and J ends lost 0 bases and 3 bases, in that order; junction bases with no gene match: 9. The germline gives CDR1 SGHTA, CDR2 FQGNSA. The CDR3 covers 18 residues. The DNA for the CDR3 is TGTGCCAGCAGCTTAGCGGCTAGCGGGAGGGTTAGGAGCTACGAGCAGTACTTC. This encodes CASSLAASGRVRSYEQYF. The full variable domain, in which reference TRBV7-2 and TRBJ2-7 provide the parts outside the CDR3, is GAGVSQSPSNKVTEKGKDVELRCDPISGHTALYWYRQSLGQGLEFLIYFQGNSAPDKSGLPSDRFSAERTGGSVSTLTIQRTQQEDSAVYLCASSLAASGRVRSYEQYFGPGTRLTVT.

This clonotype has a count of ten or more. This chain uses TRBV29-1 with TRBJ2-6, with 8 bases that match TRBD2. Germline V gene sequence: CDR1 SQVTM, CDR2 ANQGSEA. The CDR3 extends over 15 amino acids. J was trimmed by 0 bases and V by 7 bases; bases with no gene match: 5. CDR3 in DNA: TGCAGCGCCAGCGGGAGTATCTCTGGGGCCAACGTCCTGACTTTC. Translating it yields CSASGSISGANVLTF.

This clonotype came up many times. The CDR3 spells CASKTSGGIYNEQFF. The DNA of the CDR3 is TGCGCCAGCAAAACTAGCGGGGGGATCTACAATGAGCAGTTCTTC. The chain combines TRBV5-1 with TRBJ2-1, with 12 nucleotides matching TRBD2. Germline V gene lookup returns CDR1 SGHRS and CDR2 YFSETQ. This CDR3 spans 15 amino acids. V shed 6 bases, J shed 3 bases, and the junction held 4 bases outside the gene matches.

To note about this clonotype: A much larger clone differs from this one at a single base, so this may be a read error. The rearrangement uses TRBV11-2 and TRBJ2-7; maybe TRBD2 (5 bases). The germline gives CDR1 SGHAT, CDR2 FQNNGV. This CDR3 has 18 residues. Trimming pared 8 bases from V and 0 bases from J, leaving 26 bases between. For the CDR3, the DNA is TGTGCCAGCTGTTTAGATTTTGGGCGGATGACTAACTCCTACGAGCAGTACTTC. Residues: CASCLDFGRMTNSYEQYF.

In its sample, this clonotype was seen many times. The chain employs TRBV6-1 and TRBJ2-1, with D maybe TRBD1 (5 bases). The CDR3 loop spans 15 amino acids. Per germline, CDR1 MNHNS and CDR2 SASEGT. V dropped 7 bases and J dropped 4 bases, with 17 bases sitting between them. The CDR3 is CASTPRAPSYNEQFF. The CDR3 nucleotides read TGTGCCAGCACCCCCAGGGCCCCGTCTTACAATGAGCAGTTCTTC.

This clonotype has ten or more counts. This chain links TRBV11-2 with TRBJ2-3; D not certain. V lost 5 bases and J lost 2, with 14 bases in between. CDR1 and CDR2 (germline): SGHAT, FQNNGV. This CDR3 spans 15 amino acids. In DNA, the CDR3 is TGTGCCAGCAGCCAGGCAGGACGTATCACAGATACGCAGTATTTT. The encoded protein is CASSQAGRITDTQYF. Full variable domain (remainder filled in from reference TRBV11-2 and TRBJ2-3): EAGVAQSPRYKIIEKRQSVAFWCNPISGHATLYWYQQILGQGPKLLIQFQNNGVVDDSQLPKDRFSAERLKGVDSTLKIQPAKLEDSAVYLCASSQAGRITDTQYFGPGTRLTVL.

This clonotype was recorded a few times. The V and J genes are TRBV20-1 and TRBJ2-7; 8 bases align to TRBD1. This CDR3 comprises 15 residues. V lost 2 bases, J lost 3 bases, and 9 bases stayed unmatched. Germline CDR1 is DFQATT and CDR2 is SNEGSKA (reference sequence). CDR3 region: CSARPRGGQGYEQYF. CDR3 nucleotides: TGCAGTGCTAGACCCCGGGGAGGACAGGGCTACGAGCAGTACTTC.

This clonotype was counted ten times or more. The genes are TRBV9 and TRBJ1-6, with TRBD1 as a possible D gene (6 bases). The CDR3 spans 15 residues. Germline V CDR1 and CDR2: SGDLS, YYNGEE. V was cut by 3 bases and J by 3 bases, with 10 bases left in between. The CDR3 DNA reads TGTGCCAGCAGCGGAGGGGACAACTATAATTCACCCCTCCACTTT. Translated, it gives CASSGGDNYNSPLHF. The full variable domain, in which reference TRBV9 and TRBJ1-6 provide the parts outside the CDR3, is DSGVTQTPKHLITATGQRVTLRCSPRSGDLSVYWYQQSLDQGLQFLIQYYNGEERAKGNILERFSAQQFPDLHSELNLSSLELGDSALYFCASSGGDNYNSPLHFGNGTRLTVT.

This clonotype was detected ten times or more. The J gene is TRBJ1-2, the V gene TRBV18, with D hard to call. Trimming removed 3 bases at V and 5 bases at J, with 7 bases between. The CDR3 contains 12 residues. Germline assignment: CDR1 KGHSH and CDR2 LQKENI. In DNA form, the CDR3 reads TGTGCCAGCTCACCTGCGGTTTATGGCTACACCTTC. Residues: CASSPAVYGYTF.

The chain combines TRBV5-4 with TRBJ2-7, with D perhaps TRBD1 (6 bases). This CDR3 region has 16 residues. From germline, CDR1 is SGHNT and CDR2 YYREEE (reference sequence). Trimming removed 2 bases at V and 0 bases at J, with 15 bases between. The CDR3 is CASSFGEGVSSYEQYF. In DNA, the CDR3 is TGTGCCAGCAGCTTCGGTGAGGGGGTATCCTCCTACGAGCAGTACTTC.